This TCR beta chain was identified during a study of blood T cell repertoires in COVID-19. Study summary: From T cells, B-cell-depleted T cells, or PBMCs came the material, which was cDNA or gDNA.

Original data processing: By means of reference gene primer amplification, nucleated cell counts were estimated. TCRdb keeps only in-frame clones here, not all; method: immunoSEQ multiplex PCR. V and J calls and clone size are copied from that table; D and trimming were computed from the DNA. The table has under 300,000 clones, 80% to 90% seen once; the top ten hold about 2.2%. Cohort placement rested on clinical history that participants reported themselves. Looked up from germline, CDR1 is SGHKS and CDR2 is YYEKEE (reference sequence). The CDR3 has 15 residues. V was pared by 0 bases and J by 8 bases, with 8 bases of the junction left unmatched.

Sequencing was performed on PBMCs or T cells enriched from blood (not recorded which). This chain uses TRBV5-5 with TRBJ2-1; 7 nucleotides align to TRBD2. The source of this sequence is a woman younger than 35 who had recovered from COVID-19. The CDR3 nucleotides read TGTGCCAGCAGCTTGGTAGGACTAGTTGTCGATGAGCAGTTCTTC. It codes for CASSLVGLVVDEQFF.